Here is one TCR beta chain with its context. Its antigen is not known. These data come from a study of PD-L1 blockade in urothelial cancer. Background on the study: Median blood clonality was roughly 0.087, with 80,000 to 100,000 unique TCRs. Findings of the study overall: Expansion of tumor-associated blood clones at 3 weeks was greater in durable-benefit patients. Clonality of blood TCR below the median before treatment predicted better survival.

Some clones are missing from TCRdb's copy, which holds only in-frame ones; the method was immunoSEQ multiplex PCR. The sample lists 83,000 or so clones, approximately 87% occurring once. Noted time point: peripheral blood 6 weeks after treatment start. Locally advanced or metastatic urothelial carcinoma affected all patients. V was clipped by 7 bases and J by 1 base, with 10 bases between them. CDR3 size: 13 residues. Germline CDR1 reads LNHDA; CDR2 reads SQIVND (reference sequence). The material was PBMCs, obtained around atezolizumab (anti-PD-L1) treatment. The receptor comes from a man between 65 and 85 years old with urothelial cancer. The chain uses TRBV19 and TRBJ1-1; TRBD1 is a possible D gene (5 bases). The CDR3 bases are TGTGCCAGTAAGTGGCAGGGGAACACTGAAGCTTTCTTT. It yields the protein CASKWQGNTEAFF.